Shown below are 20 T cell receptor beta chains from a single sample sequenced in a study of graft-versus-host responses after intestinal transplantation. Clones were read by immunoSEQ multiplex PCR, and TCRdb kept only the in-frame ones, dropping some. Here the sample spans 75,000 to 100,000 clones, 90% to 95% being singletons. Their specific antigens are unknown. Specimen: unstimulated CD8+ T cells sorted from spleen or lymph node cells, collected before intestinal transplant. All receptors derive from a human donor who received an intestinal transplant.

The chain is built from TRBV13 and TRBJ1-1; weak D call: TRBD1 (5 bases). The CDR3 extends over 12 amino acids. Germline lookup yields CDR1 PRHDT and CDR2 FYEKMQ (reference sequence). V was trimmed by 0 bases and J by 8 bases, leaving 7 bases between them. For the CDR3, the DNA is TGTGCCAGCAGCTTAGGGGGGGGAGAAGCTTTCTTT. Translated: CASSLGGGEAFF. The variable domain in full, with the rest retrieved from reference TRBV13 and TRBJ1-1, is AAGVIQSPRHLIKEKRETATLKCYPIPRHDTVYWYQQGPGQDPQFLISFYEKMQSDKGSIPDRFSAQQFSDYHSELNMSSLELGDSALYFCASSLGGGEAFFGQGTRLTVV.

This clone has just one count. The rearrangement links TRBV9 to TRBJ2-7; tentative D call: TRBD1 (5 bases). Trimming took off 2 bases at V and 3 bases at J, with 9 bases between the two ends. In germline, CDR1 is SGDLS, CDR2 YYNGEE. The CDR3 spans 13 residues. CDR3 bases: TGTGCCAGCAGCGTTGACAGAAACTACGAGCAGTACTTC. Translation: CASSVDRNYEQYF.

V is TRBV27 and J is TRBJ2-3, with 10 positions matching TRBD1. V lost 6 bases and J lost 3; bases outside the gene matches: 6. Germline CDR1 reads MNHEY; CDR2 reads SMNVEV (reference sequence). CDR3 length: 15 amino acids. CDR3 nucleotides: TGTGCCAGCAGACCCGGGACAGGGGTAACAGATACGCAGTATTTT. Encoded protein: CASRPGTGVTDTQYF.

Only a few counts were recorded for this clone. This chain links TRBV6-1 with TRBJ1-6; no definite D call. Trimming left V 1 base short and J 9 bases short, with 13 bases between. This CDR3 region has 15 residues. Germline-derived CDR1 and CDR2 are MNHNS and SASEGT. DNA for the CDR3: TGTGCCAGCAGTGAAGTTGGGCTGGGGAGTTCACCCCTCCACTTT. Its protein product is CASSEVGLGSSPLHF.

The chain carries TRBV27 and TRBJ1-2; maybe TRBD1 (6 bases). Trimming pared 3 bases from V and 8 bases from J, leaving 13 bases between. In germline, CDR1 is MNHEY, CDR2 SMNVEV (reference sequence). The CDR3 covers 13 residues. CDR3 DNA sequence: TGTGCCAGCAGTTTGTTTGGGGGCGACGGCTACACCTTC. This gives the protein CASSLFGGDGYTF.

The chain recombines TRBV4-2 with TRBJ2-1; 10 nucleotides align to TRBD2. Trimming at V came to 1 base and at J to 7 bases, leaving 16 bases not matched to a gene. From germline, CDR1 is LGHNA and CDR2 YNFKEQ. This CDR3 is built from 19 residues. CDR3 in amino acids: CASSQALIGSGRGGNEQFF. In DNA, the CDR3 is TGTGCCAGCAGCCAAGCGCTCATAGGGAGCGGGAGGGGGGGTAATGAGCAGTTCTTC.

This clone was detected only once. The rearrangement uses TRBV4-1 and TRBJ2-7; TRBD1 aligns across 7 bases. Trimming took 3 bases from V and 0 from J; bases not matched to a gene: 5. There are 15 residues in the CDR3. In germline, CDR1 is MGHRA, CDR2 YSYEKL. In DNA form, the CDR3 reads TGCGCCAGCAGCCATGGACAGGCGACCTCCTACGAGCAGTACTTC. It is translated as CASSHGQATSYEQYF.

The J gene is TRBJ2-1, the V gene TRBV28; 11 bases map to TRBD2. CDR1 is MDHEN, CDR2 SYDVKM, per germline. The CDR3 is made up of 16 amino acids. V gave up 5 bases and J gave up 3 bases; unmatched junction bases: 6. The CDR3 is CASSTLAGAGYNEQFF. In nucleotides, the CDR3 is TGTGCCAGCAGTACACTAGCGGGAGCAGGCTACAATGAGCAGTTCTTC.

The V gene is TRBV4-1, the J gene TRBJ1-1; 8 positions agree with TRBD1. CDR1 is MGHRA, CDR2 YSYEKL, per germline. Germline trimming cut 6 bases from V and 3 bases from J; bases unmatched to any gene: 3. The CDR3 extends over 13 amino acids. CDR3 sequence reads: CASRGTGDTEAFF. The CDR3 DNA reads TGCGCCAGCAGAGGGACAGGCGACACTGAAGCTTTCTTT.

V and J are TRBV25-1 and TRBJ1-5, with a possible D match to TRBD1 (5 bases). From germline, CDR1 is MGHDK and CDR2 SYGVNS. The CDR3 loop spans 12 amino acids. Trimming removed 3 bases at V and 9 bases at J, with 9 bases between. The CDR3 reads CASSESGPPQHF. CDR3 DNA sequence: TGTGCCAGCAGTGAGTCAGGGCCGCCCCAGCATTTT.

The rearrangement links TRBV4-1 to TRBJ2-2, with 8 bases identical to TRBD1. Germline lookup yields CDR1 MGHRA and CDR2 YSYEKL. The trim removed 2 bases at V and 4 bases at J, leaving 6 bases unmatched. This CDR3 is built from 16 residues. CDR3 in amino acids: CASSQMWQGATGELFF. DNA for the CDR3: TGCGCCAGCAGCCAAATGTGGCAGGGGGCCACCGGGGAGCTGTTTTTT.

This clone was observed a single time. The CDR3 DNA reads as TGTGCCAGCAGCTTTAGCGGGAGTGAGCAGTATTTT. Translating gives CASSFSGSEQYF. V usage is TRBV7-9 and J usage is TRBJ2-3; 9 bases fit TRBD2. CDR3 length equals 12 residues. Germline assignment: CDR1 SEHNR and CDR2 FQNEAQ (reference sequence). Losses at the gene ends were 3 bases for V and 11 bases for J; bases not matched to a gene: 3. Based on the CDR3 plus reference TRBV7-9 and TRBJ2-3, the full variable domain is DTGVSQNPRHKITKRGQNVTFRCDPISEHNRLYWYRQTLGQGPEFLTYFQNEAQLEKSRLLSDRFSAERPKGSFSTLEIQRTEQGDSAMYLCASSFSGSEQYFGPGTRLTVL.

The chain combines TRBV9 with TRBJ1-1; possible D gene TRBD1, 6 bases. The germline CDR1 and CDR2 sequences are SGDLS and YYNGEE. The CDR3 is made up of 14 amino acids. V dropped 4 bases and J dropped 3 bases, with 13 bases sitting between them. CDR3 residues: CASSTGQPYTEAFF. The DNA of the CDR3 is TGTGCCAGCAGCACGGGACAACCGTACACTGAAGCTTTCTTT.

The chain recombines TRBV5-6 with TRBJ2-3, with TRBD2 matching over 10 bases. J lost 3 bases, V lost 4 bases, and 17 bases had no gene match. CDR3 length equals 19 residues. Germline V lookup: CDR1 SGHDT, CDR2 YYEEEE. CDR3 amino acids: CASSNLAGEGVGATDTQYF. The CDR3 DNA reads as TGTGCCAGCAGCAACCTAGCGGGAGAAGGCGTAGGGGCGACAGATACGCAGTATTTT.

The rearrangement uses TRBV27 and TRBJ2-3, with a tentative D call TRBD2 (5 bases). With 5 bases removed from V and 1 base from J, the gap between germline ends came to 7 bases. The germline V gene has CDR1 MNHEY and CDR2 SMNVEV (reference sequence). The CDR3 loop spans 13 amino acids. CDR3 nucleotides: TGTGCCAGCAGTAACGGGGGCACAGATACGCAGTATTTT. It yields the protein CASSNGGTDTQYF.

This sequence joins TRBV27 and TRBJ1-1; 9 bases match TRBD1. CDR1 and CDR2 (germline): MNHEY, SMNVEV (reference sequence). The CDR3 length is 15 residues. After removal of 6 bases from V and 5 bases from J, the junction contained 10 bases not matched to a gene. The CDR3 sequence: CASRDSPDRGTEAFF. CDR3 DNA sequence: TGTGCCAGCAGAGACTCCCCGGACAGGGGAACTGAAGCTTTCTTT.

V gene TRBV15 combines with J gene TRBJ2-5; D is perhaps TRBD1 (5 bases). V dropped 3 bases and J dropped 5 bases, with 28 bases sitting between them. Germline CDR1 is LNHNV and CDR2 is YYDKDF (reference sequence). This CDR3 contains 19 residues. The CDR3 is CATSRDKSDPVTPKETQYF. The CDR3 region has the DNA TGTGCCACCAGCAGGGACAAATCCGACCCAGTGACACCCAAGGAGACCCAGTACTTC. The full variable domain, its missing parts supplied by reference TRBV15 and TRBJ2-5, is DAMVIQNPRYQVTQFGKPVTLSCSQTLNHNVMYWYQQKSSQAPKLLFHYYDKDFNNEADTPDNFQSRRPNTSFCFLDIRSPGLGDTAMYLCATSRDKSDPVTPKETQYFGPGTRLLVL.

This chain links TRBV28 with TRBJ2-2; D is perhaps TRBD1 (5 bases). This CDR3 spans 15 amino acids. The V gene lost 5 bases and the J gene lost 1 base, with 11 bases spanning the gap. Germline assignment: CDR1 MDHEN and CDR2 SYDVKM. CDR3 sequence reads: CASSPQGLNTGELFF. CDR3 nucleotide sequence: TGTGCCAGCAGTCCCCAGGGATTGAACACCGGGGAGCTGTTTTTT. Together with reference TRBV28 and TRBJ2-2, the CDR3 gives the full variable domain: DVKVTQSSRYLVKRTGEKVFLECVQDMDHENMFWYRQDPGLGLRLIYFSYDVKMKEKGDIPEGYSVSREKKERFSLILESASTNQTSMYLCASSPQGLNTGELFFGEGSRLTVL.

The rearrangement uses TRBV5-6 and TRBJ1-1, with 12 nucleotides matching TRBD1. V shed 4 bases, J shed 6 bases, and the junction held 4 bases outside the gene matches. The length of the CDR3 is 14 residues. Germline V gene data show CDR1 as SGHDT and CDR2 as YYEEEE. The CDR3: CASSEGTGGSEAFF. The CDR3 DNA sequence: TGTGCCAGCAGCGAGGGGACAGGGGGCTCTGAAGCTTTCTTT.

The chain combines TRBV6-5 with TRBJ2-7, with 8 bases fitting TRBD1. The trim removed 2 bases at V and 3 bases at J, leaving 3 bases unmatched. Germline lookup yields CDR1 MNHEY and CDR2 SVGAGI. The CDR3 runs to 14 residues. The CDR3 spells CASSYVDRGYEQYF. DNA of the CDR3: TGTGCCAGCAGTTACGTCGACAGGGGCTACGAGCAGTACTTC.